This entry concerns a single T cell receptor (beta chain). This clonotype occurred many times. Its recognized antigen is unknown. Within one base of it there is no much larger clone, and no base qualities were kept. Library generation was performed with 5' RACE. Sequencing was carried out with a NextSeq 500. Unique molecular identifiers were attached to individual cDNA molecules in the TCR library protocol so that sequencing error and PCR bias could be corrected. Both TCR alpha and beta chains were sequenced, and tight co-correlation was observed between alpha and beta sequence abundances in each sample. For the original study's pipeline: Decombinator V4 was used to annotate the V gene, J gene and CDR3 of the TCR sequences. TCRs were defined as expanded if a significant change between any two time points was detected under a Poisson model with p below 0.0001. TCR abundances were normalised to the total number of TCRs sequenced per sample and expressed as counts per million. TRAV1-2 paired with TRAJ12, TRAJ20 or TRAJ33 defined MAIT TCRs, while TRAV10 paired with TRAJ18 defined iNKT TCRs. A search of VDJdb, accessed on 1 November 2021, was run for TCRs annotated to CMV, EBV and SARS-CoV-2, with TCRs annotated for multiple antigens excluded. TCRdb applied fastp at Q25 and MiXCR to the public reads, then kept only in-frame beta chains. Entries are consolidated by CDR3 protein sequence, retaining the most common genes and DNA. The V and J calls and clone size come from TCRdb's table, not from the authors' own analysis. The sample table shows 100,000 to 130,000 distinct CDR3 sequences, and 8.5% to 14% are seen once. The ten largest clones capture approximately 7.3% of the sample.

Inclusive of the bounding cysteine and phenylalanine, the CDR3 is 15 residues long. Just CDR3 DNA is preserved here, 45 bases in frame from base 1. CDR1 SGHVS and CDR2 FQNEAQ are derived from the germline V gene. Trimming removed 5 bases from V and 4 bases from J; the gene matches leave 7 bases unexplained. These data are taken from a study of early T cells in non-severe SARS-CoV-2 infection listed by TCRdb under 2021. With regard to the full study: Because TCR sequencing relied on bulk RNA taken from unsorted whole blood, pairing of alpha and beta chains was not possible.

Findings and caveats that apply to the study as a whole: VDJdb matching was skewed toward anti-spike CD8 responses and likely underestimated virus-specific expansions by missing private and CD4 specificities.

The study was a case-control design nested within a healthcare worker cohort in London, UK, with weekly nasopharyngeal swab PCR tests and blood sampling. Healthcare workers were recruited during the week of the UK lockdown, between 23 and 31 March 2020, and followed weekly for up to about 15 weeks. The clonotype comes from an adult who was a healthcare worker with PCR-confirmed SARS-CoV-2 infection or an uninfected control (not recorded which). Sample: whole blood. The V and J segments used are TRBV7-8 and TRBJ1-4; 7 bases in between match TRBD1. The DNA is as follows: TGTGCCAGCAGCAAGACGACAGGGATTAATGAAAAACTGTTTTTT. Protein translation: CASSKTTGINEKLFF.